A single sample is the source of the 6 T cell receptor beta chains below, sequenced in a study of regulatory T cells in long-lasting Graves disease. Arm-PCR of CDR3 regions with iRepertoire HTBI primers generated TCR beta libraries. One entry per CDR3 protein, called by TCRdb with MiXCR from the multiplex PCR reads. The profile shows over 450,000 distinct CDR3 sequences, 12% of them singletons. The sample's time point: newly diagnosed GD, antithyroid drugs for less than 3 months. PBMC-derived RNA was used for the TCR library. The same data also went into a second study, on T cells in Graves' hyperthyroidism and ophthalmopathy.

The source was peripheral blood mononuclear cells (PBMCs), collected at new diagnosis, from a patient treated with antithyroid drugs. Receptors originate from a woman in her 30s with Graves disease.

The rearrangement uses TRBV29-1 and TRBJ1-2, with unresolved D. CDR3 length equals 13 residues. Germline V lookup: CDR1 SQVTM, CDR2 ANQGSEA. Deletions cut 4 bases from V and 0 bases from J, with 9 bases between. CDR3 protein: CSVGLLANYGYTF. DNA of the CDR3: TGCAGCGTTGGGCTCCTCGCTAACTATGGCTACACCTTC.

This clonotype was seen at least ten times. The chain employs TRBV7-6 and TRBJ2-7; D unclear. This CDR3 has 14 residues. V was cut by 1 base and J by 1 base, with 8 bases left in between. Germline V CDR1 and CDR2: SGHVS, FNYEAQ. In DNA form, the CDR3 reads TGTGCCAGCAGCTTAGAACCGGGTTCCTACGAGCAGTACTTC. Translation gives CASSLEPGSYEQYF.

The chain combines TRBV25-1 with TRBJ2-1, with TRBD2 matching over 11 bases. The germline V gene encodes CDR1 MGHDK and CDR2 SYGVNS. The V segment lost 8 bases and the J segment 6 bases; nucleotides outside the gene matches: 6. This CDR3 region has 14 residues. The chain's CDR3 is CASRTSGGLNEQFF. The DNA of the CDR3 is TGTGCCAGCCGAACTAGCGGGGGACTCAATGAGCAGTTCTTC.

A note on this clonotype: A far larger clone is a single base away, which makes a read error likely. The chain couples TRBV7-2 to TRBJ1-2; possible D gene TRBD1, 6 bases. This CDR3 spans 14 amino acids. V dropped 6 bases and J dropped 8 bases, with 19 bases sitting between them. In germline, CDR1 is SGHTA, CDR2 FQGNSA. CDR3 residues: CASSDRRRSEGYTF. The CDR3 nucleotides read TGTGCCAGCAGTGACAGGAGGCGGTCCGAGGGCTACACCTTC. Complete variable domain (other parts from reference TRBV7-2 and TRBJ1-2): GAGVSQSPSNKVTEKGKDVELRCDPISGHTALYWYRQSLGQGLEFLIYFQGNSAPDKSGLPSDRFSAERTGGSVSTLTIQRTQQEDSAVYLCASSDRRRSEGYTFGSGTRLTVV.

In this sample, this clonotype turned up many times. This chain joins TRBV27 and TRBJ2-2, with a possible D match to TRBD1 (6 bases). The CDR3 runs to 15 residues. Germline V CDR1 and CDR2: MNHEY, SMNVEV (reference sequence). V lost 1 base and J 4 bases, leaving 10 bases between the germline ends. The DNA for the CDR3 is TGTGCCAGCAGTTTATTGGGGGCGTCCACCGGGGAGCTGTTTTTT. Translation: CASSLLGASTGELFF.

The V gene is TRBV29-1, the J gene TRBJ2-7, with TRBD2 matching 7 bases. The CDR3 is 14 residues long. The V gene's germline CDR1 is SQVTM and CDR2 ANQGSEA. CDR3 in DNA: TGCAGGTTGGGAGGGCCCAGGAATAGGTACGAGCAGTACTTC. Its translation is CRLGGPRNRYEQYF.